The 30 T cell receptor beta chains reported below all come from one sample, sequenced in a study of blood T cell repertoires in COVID-19. Some clones are missing from TCRdb's copy, which holds only in-frame ones; the method was immunoSEQ multiplex PCR. The data hold more than 70,000 clones, with less than 90% observed a single time. The sequencing sample was made of peripheral blood. These receptors all come from a man aged 60 to 75 with acute or convalescent COVID-19.

The rearrangement uses TRBV14 and TRBJ1-1, with D possibly being TRBD1 (5 bases). There are 13 residues in the CDR3. Germline V lookup: CDR1 SGHDN, CDR2 FVKESK. Trimming cost V 4 bases and J 11 bases, with 17 bases left between them. The CDR3 bases are TGTGCCAGCAGCCTAACAGGTTCAAACCGGGCTTTCTTT. Protein sequence: CASSLTGSNRAFF. Together with reference TRBV14 and TRBJ1-1, the CDR3 gives the full variable domain: EAGVTQFPSHSVIEKGQTVTLRCDPISGHDNLYWYRRVMGKEIKFLLHFVKESKQDESGMPNNRFLAERTGGTYSTLKVQPAELEDSGVYFCASSLTGSNRAFFGQGTRLTVV.

The chain carries TRBV5-1 and TRBJ1-1; D possibly corresponds to TRBD1 (6 bases). The germline CDR1 and CDR2 sequences are SGHRS and YFSETQ. The CDR3 contains 13 residues. V shed 3 bases and J shed 11 bases, with 17 bases lying between them. The CDR3 sequence: CASSSENRAGAFF. The CDR3 DNA sequence: TGCGCCAGCAGCTCTGAAAACAGGGCCGGGGCTTTCTTT.

The chain employs TRBV2 and TRBJ2-5; D might be TRBD2 (5 bases). This CDR3 is 12 amino acids long. V dropped 4 bases and J dropped 7 bases, with 10 bases sitting between them. The germline V gene has CDR1 SNHLY and CDR2 FYNNEI. CDR3 residues: CASSATRGTQYF. The CDR3 DNA reads TGTGCCAGCAGTGCCACCCGGGGGACCCAGTACTTC.

The chain uses TRBV4-3 and TRBJ2-7; D not certain. CDR3 length equals 14 residues. V was clipped by 1 base and J by 5 bases, with 12 bases between them. The germline V gene encodes CDR1 LGHNA and CDR2 YSLEER. CDR3 coding DNA: TGCGCCAGCAGCCAAGCCCTATCATACGACGAGCAGTACTTC. It translates to CASSQALSYDEQYF.

V is TRBV5-1 and J is TRBJ1-4, with D possibly TRBD1 on 5 matching bases. The V end lost 1 base, the J end lost 6 bases, and 13 bases lay between the germline ends. CDR1 is SGHRS, CDR2 YFSETQ, per germline. CDR3 size: 15 residues. The CDR3 region is CASSLFGAGDEKLFF. CDR3 in DNA: TGCGCCAGCAGCTTGTTCGGGGCGGGAGATGAAAAACTGTTTTTT.

The chain links TRBV7-5 to TRBJ2-3; TRBD2 is taken as the D call from the table, unchecked against the DNA. TRBV7-5 is a listed pseudogene. The CDR3 loop spans 14 amino acids. In nucleotides, the CDR3 is TGTGCCAGAAGAGGACTTGCTAGCACAGATACGCAGTATTTT. Amino acid sequence: CARRGLASTDTQYF.

The V call is TRBV14, the J call TRBJ1-3; D gene unclear. The CDR3 contains 15 residues. Germline assignment: CDR1 SGHDN and CDR2 FVKESK. Trimming shortened V by 2 bases and J by 4 bases, and 12 bases separated the two germline ends. CDR3 sequence (DNA): TGTGCCAGCAGCCAAACAACCTCCCCCGGAAACACCATATATTTT. It encodes CASSQTTSPGNTIYF.

Only a few counts were recorded for this clone. This chain links TRBV29-1 with TRBJ1-6; D unclear. V was cut by 6 bases and J by 7 bases, with 13 bases left in between. The CDR3 is 13 residues long. The V gene's germline CDR1 is SQVTM and CDR2 ANQGSEA. The CDR3 nucleotides are TGCAGCGTAGCTGGAGAGAAAAATTCACCCCTCCACTTT. Its translation is CSVAGEKNSPLHF.

The chain combines TRBV9 with TRBJ1-6, with TRBD1 matching 9 bases. This CDR3 is 17 amino acids long. Trimming cost V 3 bases and J 6 bases; bases outside gene matches: 10. Germline values: CDR1 SGDLS, CDR2 YYNGEE. CDR3 loop: CASSAQTGGAFNSPLHF. The CDR3 DNA reads as TGTGCCAGCAGCGCCCAAACAGGGGGCGCTTTTAATTCACCCCTCCACTTT.

In its sample, this clone was seen a few times. The chain uses TRBV15 and TRBJ2-3; 9 bases line up with TRBD2. The germline V gene encodes CDR1 LNHNV and CDR2 YYDKDF (reference sequence). The CDR3 is 15 residues long. V was clipped by 4 bases and J by 3 bases; unmatched bases: 5. CDR3 residues: CATSTLAGATDTQYF. The CDR3 DNA follows: TGTGCCACCAGCACCTTAGCGGGAGCAACAGATACGCAGTATTTT.

The J gene is TRBJ2-7, the V gene TRBV6-1; 10 positions agree with TRBD2. V was pared by 0 bases and J by 4 bases, with 6 bases of the junction left unmatched. The germline V gene has CDR1 MNHNS and CDR2 SASEGT. The length of the CDR3 is 16 residues. Here the CDR3 DNA reads TGTGCCAGCAGTGAAGCGCAACTAGCGGGACTGTACGAGCAGTACTTC. Amino acids: CASSEAQLAGLYEQYF.

CDR3: CASSLGTVGDTEAFF. In DNA form, the CDR3 reads TGCGCCAGCAGCTTGGGGACAGTAGGAGACACTGAAGCTTTCTTT. V gene TRBV5-1 combines with J gene TRBJ1-1; a possible D gene is TRBD1 (6 bases). CDR1 SGHRS and CDR2 YFSETQ come from the germline V gene. The ends were cut back, 0 bases at V and 3 bases at J, with 12 bases in the middle. The CDR3 runs to 15 residues.

This clone occurred a few times. The chain combines TRBV6-5 with TRBJ1-2, with 7 bases lining up with TRBD1. The CDR3 runs 15 residues. The V segment lost 0 bases and the J segment 2 bases; nucleotides outside the gene matches: 3. Germline V CDR1 and CDR2: MNHEY, SVGAGI. The CDR3 region has the DNA TGTGCCAGCAGTTACTCCGGACAGGTCAACTATGGCTACACCTTC. This encodes CASSYSGQVNYGYTF.

The CDR3, as DNA: TGTGCCAGTAGTATCGGGAGAACCTACGAGCAGTACTTC. Translation: CASSIGRTYEQYF. V and J are TRBV19 and TRBJ2-7, with a weak D call TRBD2 (6 bases). The germline gives CDR1 LNHDA, CDR2 SQIVND (reference sequence). Trimming pared 3 bases from V and 2 bases from J, leaving 8 bases between. The CDR3 runs 13 residues.

The chain couples TRBV12-3 or TRBV12-4 to TRBJ2-2, with 7 bases aligning to TRBD1. The CDR3 loop spans 13 amino acids. The ends lost 3 bases at V and 5 bases at J; junction bases unmatched: 0. The CDR3 DNA sequence: TGTGCCAGCAGTTTGGGACAGACCGGGGAGCTGTTTTTT. Amino acid sequence: CASSLGQTGELFF.

The V gene is TRBV6-5, the J gene TRBJ1-2, with TRBD1 as a possible D gene (5 bases). Germline V gives CDR1 MNHEY, CDR2 SVGAGI. The CDR3 spans 12 residues. Trimming left V 4 bases short and J 6 bases short, with 9 bases between. CDR3 in amino acids: CASSFQGHGYTF. The CDR3 DNA follows: TGTGCCAGCAGTTTCCAGGGCCATGGCTACACCTTC.

This clone has only a few counts. The chain combines TRBV10-3 with TRBJ1-3; a possible D gene is TRBD1 (6 bases). Trimming stripped 7 bases from V and 8 bases from J, with 12 bases between. CDR1 and CDR2 from the germline V gene are ENHRY and SYGVKD. This CDR3 has 12 amino acids. The CDR3 sequence is CAITGHLDTIYF. The CDR3 DNA reads as TGTGCCATCACGGGACATCTGGACACCATATATTTT.

This clone is a singleton in its sample. The CDR3 DNA reads TGTGCCAGCAGCTTAGGGCCGAGCAATCAGCCCCAGCATTTT. It codes for CASSLGPSNQPQHF. This chain connects TRBV7-2 to TRBJ1-5; D not resolved. Between the trimmed V and J ends, which lost 1 base and 1 base, there was a span of 5 bases. The CDR3 consists of 14 residues. Germline CDR1 reads SGHTA; CDR2 reads FQGNSA.

This chain connects TRBV6-5 to TRBJ1-1; 8 positions agree with TRBD1. V lost 4 bases and J lost 3; bases outside the gene matches: 7. Germline V CDR1 and CDR2: MNHEY, SVGAGI. The CDR3 has 15 residues. CDR3 protein: CASSSTGGPDTEAFF. The CDR3 coding sequence is TGTGCCAGCAGTTCTACAGGGGGTCCGGACACTGAAGCTTTCTTT.

The chain joins TRBV27 to TRBJ2-5; 9 bases align to TRBD2. With V trimmed by 7 bases and J by 2 bases, 8 bases remained unmatched. The CDR3 runs to 15 residues. The germline V gene has CDR1 MNHEY and CDR2 SMNVEV (reference sequence). CDR3 sequence: CASTFSGRDQETQYF. The CDR3 DNA follows: TGTGCCAGCACCTTTAGCGGGAGAGATCAAGAGACCCAGTACTTC.

This clone has only a few counts. The V and J genes are TRBV19 and TRBJ2-5; 11 bases agree with TRBD1. CDR1 LNHDA and CDR2 SQIVND come from the germline V gene (reference sequence). The V and J ends lost 1 base and 5 bases, in that order; junction bases with no gene match: 3. This CDR3 comprises 15 residues. DNA of the CDR3: TGTGCCAGTAGTATAGTGGGGACAGGGGGTGAGACCCAGTACTTC. This codes for CASSIVGTGGETQYF.

This rearrangement joins TRBV12-5 to TRBJ1-5; 7 positions match TRBD1. This CDR3 has 14 residues. V dropped 0 bases and J dropped 7; count of bases not matched to a gene: 3. Germline V gives CDR1 LGHNT, CDR2 FRNRAP. The CDR3 loop reads CASGLVTGIQPQHF. In DNA form, the CDR3 reads TGTGCTAGTGGTTTGGTGACAGGGATCCAGCCCCAGCATTTT. The full variable domain, in which reference TRBV12-5 and TRBJ1-5 provide the parts outside the CDR3, is DARVTQTPRHKVTEMGQEVTMRCQPILGHNTVFWYRQTMMQGLELLAYFRNRAPLDDSGMPKDRFSAEMPDATLATLKIQPSEPRDSAVYFCASGLVTGIQPQHFGDGTRLSIL.

V gene TRBV4-3 combines with J gene TRBJ2-7; 7 nucleotides agree with TRBD1. Germline CDR1 and CDR2: LGHNA and YSLEER. V was pared by 0 bases and J by 4 bases, with 12 bases of the junction left unmatched. The CDR3 runs 17 residues. CDR3 nucleotides: TGCGCCAGCAGCCAAGATATCCCCCGGGACAGAGCGTACGAGCAGTACTTC. This sequence encodes CASSQDIPRDRAYEQYF.

The chain couples TRBV6-6 to TRBJ2-3, with 14 bases aligning to TRBD2. The CDR3 totals 17 residues. V lost 5 bases and J lost 3; bases outside the gene matches: 7. Germline CDR1 MNHNY, CDR2 SVGAGI (reference sequence). The CDR3 coding sequence is TGTGCCAGCAGTCCTCGGACTAGCGGGGGGCCTACAGATACGCAGTATTTT. Its protein product is CASSPRTSGGPTDTQYF.

The V and J genes are TRBV7-8 and TRBJ2-6; 8 positions match TRBD2. The CDR3 covers 17 residues. From germline, CDR1 is SGHVS and CDR2 FQNEAQ. V gave up 1 base and J gave up 0 bases; unmatched junction bases: 2. This chain's CDR3 is CASSLVGRASGANVLTF. The CDR3 DNA reads TGTGCCAGCAGCTTAGTCGGGAGGGCCTCTGGGGCCAACGTCCTGACTTTC.

The rearrangement joins TRBV4-1 to TRBJ1-2; 7 bases map to TRBD1. The V segment lost 1 base and the J segment 8 bases; nucleotides outside the gene matches: 10. Germline CDR1 and CDR2: MGHRA and YSYEKL. CDR3 size: 15 residues. Here the CDR3 reads CASSQGQGAWRGYTF. The CDR3 DNA follows: TGCGCCAGCAGCCAAGGACAGGGCGCTTGGAGAGGCTACACCTTC.

The V gene is TRBV2, the J gene TRBJ1-4; the match to TRBD1 covers 11 bases. J lost 9 bases, V lost 4 bases, and 1 base had no gene match. CDR3 length: 13 residues. Germline V gene data show CDR1 as SNHLY and CDR2 as FYNNEI. CDR3 nucleotide sequence: TGTGCCAGCAGTGGGACAGGGGGCCAAAAACTGTTTTTT. Translating it yields CASSGTGGQKLFF.

The rearrangement links TRBV10-1 to TRBJ2-5, with a possible D match to TRBD1 (5 bases). Trimming took off 4 bases at V and 5 bases at J, with 14 bases between the two ends. CDR3 size: 14 residues. The V gene's germline CDR1 is WNHNN and CDR2 SYGVQD (reference sequence). The CDR3 bases are TGCGCCAGCAGTGTGGCCAGGGCCTCGGAGACCCAGTACTTC. Protein: CASSVARASETQYF.

This chain connects TRBV7-6 to TRBJ2-1, with a weak D call TRBD1 (6 bases). Trimming pared 2 bases from V and 4 bases from J, leaving 12 bases between. Germline V gene data show CDR1 as SGHVS and CDR2 as FNYEAQ. The CDR3 runs to 15 residues. CDR3 loop: CASSLKGGLYNEQFF. Written as DNA, the CDR3 is TGTGCCAGCAGCTTAAAAGGGGGATTGTACAATGAGCAGTTCTTC.

This sequence joins TRBV7-9 and TRBJ1-2, with 9 bases aligning to TRBD1. The CDR3 runs 15 residues. From germline, CDR1 is SEHNR and CDR2 FQNEAQ (reference sequence). The ends lost 6 bases at V and 3 bases at J; junction bases unmatched: 8. The CDR3 reads CASRYRDRADYGYTF. The CDR3 DNA is TGTGCCAGCAGATATAGGGACAGGGCGGACTATGGCTACACCTTC.